Listed below are T cell receptor beta chains from one sample, sequenced in a study of beta chain features in type 1 diabetes. This table comes from immunoSEQ multiplex PCR, and its TCRdb copy is limited to in-frame clones, with some not included. Of 630,000 or so clones listed, 11% to 15% were seen once; the top ten hold roughly 0.04%. The sequenced material came from naive CD4+ T cells from blood. The source is a man between 18 and 29 years old with type 1 diabetes. Both conserved end residues are part of each CDR3. The order of the fields is clone size, D gene, J gene, V gene, CDR3 protein, CDR3 DNA. D genes are given only for firm matches. The listing skips clone size in some rows; elsewhere it reads once, few, many or a size class.

>few|TRBD1|TRBJ2-7|TRBV18
CASSPGTGTGLNYEQYF
TGTGCCAGCTCACCCGGGACCGGGACAGGTTTAAACTACGAGCAGTACTTC
>.|TRBD2|TRBJ2-3|TRBV5-4
CASSLSSGSTDTQYF
TGTGCCAGCAGCTTGAGTAGCGGGAGCACAGATACGCAGTATTTT
>few|TRBD1|TRBJ2-7|TRBV4-1
CATGTGEGEQYF
TGCGCCACCGGGACAGGGGAAGGCGAGCAGTACTTC
>.|TRBD2|TRBJ2-3|TRBV30
CAWCLAGPDTQYF
TGTGCCTGGTGCCTAGCGGGTCCCGATACGCAGTATTTT
>few|TRBD1|TRBJ2-3|TRBV7-2
CASSLVRGRSDTQYF
TGTGCCAGCAGCTTAGTGAGGGGGCGCTCAGATACGCAGTATTTT
>.|TRBD1|TRBJ2-5|TRBV5-1
CASSPGTAKQETQYF
TGCGCCAGCAGCCCTGGGACAGCCAAACAAGAGACCCAGTACTTC
>.|.|TRBJ2-1|TRBV4-1
CASSSAGSSYNEQFF
TGCGCCAGCAGTTCGGCGGGGAGCTCCTACAATGAGCAGTTCTTC
>.|TRBD2|TRBJ2-3|TRBV4-2
CASSRGTSGRLDTQYF
TGTGCCAGCAGCCGAGGGACTAGCGGGAGGCTAGATACGCAGTATTTT
>.|.|TRBJ2-2|TRBV5-1
CASSSGPPTGELFF
TGCGCCAGCAGCTCTGGCCCGCCCACCGGGGAGCTGTTTTTT
>once|.|TRBJ2-7|TRBV28
CASSLGGVGYEQYF
TGTGCCAGCAGTTTAGGCGGGGTCGGGTACGAGCAGTACTTC
>.|.|TRBJ2-5|TRBV5-6
CASSLGSKREETQYF
TGTGCCAGCAGCTTGGGTTCGAAACGGGAGGAGACCCAGTACTTC
>.|.|TRBJ1-5|TRBV6-6
CATLPGSNQPQHF
TGTGCCACCCTTCCAGGTAGCAATCAGCCCCAGCATTTT
>.|.|TRBJ1-3|TRBV30
CAWSVKAGNTIYF
TGTGCCTGGAGTGTGAAGGCTGGAAACACCATATATTTT
>.|TRBD1|TRBJ2-1|TRBV5-1
CASSLVGTGLFNEQFF
TGCGCCAGCAGCTTGGTGGGGACAGGGCTTTTTAATGAGCAGTTCTTC
>.|.|TRBJ1-5|TRBV9
CASSGDTSNQPQHF
TGTGCCAGCAGCGGGGACACCAGCAATCAGCCCCAGCATTTT
>few|.|TRBJ2-5|TRBV27
CASSSLAGIETQYF
TGTGCCAGCAGTTCCTTGGCAGGGATAGAGACCCAGTACTTC
>.|TRBD2|TRBJ2-7|TRBV23-1
CASSLVPQGTSGRDYEQYF
TGCGCCAGCAGTCTTGTCCCACAGGGGACTAGCGGGAGAGACTACGAGCAGTACTTC
>few|.|TRBJ2-7|TRBV5-1
CASSVGQGTSEQYF
TGCGCCAGCAGCGTAGGCCAGGGGACCAGCGAGCAGTACTTC
>.|.|TRBJ1-2|TRBV30
CAVTGFGGYTF
TGTGCCGTAACAGGGTTCGGCGGCTACACCTTC
>.|.|TRBJ1-4|TRBV28
CASTLHGRGEKLFF
TGTGCCAGCACTCTACATGGAAGAGGCGAAAAACTGTTTTTT
>few|TRBD1|TRBJ1-1|TRBV28
CASSPRDREVTEAFF
TGTGCCAGCAGTCCCCGGGACAGGGAAGTCACTGAAGCTTTCTTT
>few|.|TRBJ1-5|TRBV28
CASIGGTSGHSNQPQHF
TGTGCCAGCATTGGCGGAACCTCAGGCCATAGCAATCAGCCCCAGCATTTT
>.|TRBD1|TRBJ2-1|TRBV6-5
CATAGTGAYNEQFF
TGTGCCACCGCCGGGACAGGGGCTTACAATGAGCAGTTCTTC
>few|.|TRBJ2-5|TRBV4-3
CASSKRRGFQETQYF
TGCGCCAGCAGCAAACGAAGGGGGTTCCAAGAGACCCAGTACTTC
>.|TRBD1|TRBJ1-1|TRBV9
CASSPGQPNTEAFF
TGTGCCAGCAGCCCGGGACAGCCGAACACTGAAGCTTTCTTT
>few|TRBD1|TRBJ2-1|TRBV5-6
CASSSPGTGGNEQFF
TGTGCCAGCAGCTCCCCCGGGACAGGGGGCAATGAGCAGTTCTTC
>few|TRBD2|TRBJ2-7|TRBV7-2
CASSSSGTTLYEQYF
TGTGCCAGCAGCTCATCCGGGACTACCCTATACGAGCAGTACTTC
>.|.|TRBJ2-5|TRBV18
CASSLRENQETQYF
TGTGCCAGCTCACTTCGGGAAAACCAAGAGACCCAGTACTTC
>few|.|TRBJ2-4|TRBV6-1
CASSGALRAKNIQYF
TGTGCCAGCAGTGGGGCACTGAGGGCCAAAAACATTCAGTACTTC
>.|.|TRBJ2-7|TRBV7-7
CASSLAEGDEQYF
TGTGCTAGCAGCTTAGCTGAGGGGGACGAGCAGTACTTC
>.|TRBD2|TRBJ2-7|TRBV11-3
CASSSSGEEQYF
TGTGCCAGCAGTTCAAGCGGGGAGGAGCAGTACTTC